The text below deals with one T cell receptor (beta chain). The antigen remains unidentified. The CDR3 consists of 14 residues. Trimming removed 4 bases at V and 1 base at J, with 11 bases between. The V gene's germline CDR1 is SGHRS and CDR2 YFSETQ. The data originate from a study of cytomegalovirus exposure and HLA in healthy donors. Whole-study results and caveats: A later analysis found first-cohort TCR clusters tended to co-occur in the approximately 110 validation repertoires. Overall, about 160 TCR beta chains were annotated as cytomegalovirus-associated.

The method was immunoSEQ multiplex PCR; TCRdb's version includes in-frame clones alone and lacks a portion of them. The table lists around 150,000 clones, almost 85% of them singletons. This TCR came from a man between 25 and 39 years old in good health and CMV-seropositive. This rearrangement joins TRBV5-1 to TRBJ1-2; D gene unclear. The sample taken for sequencing was PBMCs. The CDR3 here is CASSDTPYNYGYTF. CDR3 DNA sequence: TGCGCCAGCAGCGACACACCCTATAACTATGGCTACACCTTC.